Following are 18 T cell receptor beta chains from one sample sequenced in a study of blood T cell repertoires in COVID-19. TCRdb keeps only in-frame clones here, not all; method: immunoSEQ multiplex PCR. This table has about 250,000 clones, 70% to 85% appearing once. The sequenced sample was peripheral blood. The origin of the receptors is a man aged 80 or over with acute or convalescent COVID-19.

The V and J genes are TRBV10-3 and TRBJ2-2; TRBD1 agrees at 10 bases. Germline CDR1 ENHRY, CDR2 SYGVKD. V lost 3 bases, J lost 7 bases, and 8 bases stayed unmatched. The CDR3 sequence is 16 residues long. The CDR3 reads CAISDGDRGSYGELFF. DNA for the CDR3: TGTGCCATCAGTGATGGGGACAGGGGTTCATACGGGGAGCTGTTTTTT.

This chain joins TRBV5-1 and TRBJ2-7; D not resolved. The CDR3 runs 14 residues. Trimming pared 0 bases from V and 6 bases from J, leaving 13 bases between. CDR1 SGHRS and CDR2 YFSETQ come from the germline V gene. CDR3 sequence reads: CASSLGGDPSEQYF. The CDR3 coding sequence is TGCGCCAGCAGCTTGGGTGGAGACCCCTCCGAGCAGTACTTC. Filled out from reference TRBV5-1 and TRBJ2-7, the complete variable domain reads KAGVTQTPRYLIKTRGQQVTLSCSPISGHRSVSWYQQTPGQGLQFLFEYFSETQRNKGNFPGRFSGRQFSNSRSEMNVSTLELGDSALYLCASSLGGDPSEQYFGPGTRLTVT.

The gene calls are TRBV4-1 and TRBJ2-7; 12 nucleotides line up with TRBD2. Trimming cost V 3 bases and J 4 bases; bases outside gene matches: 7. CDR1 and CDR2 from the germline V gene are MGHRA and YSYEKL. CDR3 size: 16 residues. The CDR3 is CASSQQGLAGIYEQYF. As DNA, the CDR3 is TGCGCCAGCAGCCAGCAAGGACTAGCGGGGATTTACGAGCAGTACTTC.

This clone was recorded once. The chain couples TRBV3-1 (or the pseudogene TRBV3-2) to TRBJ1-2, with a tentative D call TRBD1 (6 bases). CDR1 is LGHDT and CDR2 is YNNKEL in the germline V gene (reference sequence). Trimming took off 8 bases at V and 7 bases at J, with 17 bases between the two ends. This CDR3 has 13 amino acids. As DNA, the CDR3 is TGTGCCAGCCGGCCGGGACAACGACTTGGCTACACCTTC. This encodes CASRPGQRLGYTF.

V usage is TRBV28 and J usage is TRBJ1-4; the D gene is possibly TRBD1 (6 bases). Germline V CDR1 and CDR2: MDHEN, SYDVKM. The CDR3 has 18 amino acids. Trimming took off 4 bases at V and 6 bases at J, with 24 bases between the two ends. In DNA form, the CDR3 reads TGTGCCAGCAGTTCCAGATTTTGGAAGGGGGAAGGGGATGAAAAACTGTTTTTT. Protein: CASSSRFWKGEGDEKLFF.

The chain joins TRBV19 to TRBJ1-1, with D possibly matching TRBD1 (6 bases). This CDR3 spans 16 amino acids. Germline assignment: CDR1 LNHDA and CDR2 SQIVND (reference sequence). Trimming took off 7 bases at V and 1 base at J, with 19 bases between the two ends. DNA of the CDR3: TGTGCCAGTAACCCTCCGGGACAAGCCTCGAACACTGAAGCTTTCTTT. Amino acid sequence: CASNPPGQASNTEAFF.

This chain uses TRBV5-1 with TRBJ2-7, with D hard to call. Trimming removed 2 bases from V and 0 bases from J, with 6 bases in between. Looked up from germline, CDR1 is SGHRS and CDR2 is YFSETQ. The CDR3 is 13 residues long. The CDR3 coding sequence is TGCGCCAGCAGCTTCCAGGCCTCCTACGAGCAGTACTTC. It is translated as CASSFQASYEQYF. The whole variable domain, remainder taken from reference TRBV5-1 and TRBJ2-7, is KAGVTQTPRYLIKTRGQQVTLSCSPISGHRSVSWYQQTPGQGLQFLFEYFSETQRNKGNFPGRFSGRQFSNSRSEMNVSTLELGDSALYLCASSFQASYEQYFGPGTRLTVT.

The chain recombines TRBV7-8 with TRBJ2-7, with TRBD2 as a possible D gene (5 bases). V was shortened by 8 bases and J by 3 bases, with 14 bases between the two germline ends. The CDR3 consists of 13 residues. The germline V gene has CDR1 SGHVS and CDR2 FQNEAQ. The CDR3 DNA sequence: TGTGCCAGCTGTCACGGGGTAGACTACGAGCAGTACTTC. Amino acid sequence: CASCHGVDYEQYF.

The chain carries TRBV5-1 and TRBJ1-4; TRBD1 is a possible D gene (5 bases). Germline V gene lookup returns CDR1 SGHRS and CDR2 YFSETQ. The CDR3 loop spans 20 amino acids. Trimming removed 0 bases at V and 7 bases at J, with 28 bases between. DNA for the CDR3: TGCGCCAGCAGCTTGGATCCCACCTGGATGCCGGGGACCGGGGGTGAAAAACTGTTTTTT. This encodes CASSLDPTWMPGTGGEKLFF.

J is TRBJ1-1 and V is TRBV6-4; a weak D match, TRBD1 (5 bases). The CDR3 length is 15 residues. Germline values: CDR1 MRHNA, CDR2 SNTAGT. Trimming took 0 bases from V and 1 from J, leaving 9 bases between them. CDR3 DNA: TGTGCCAGCAGTGACTCAACAGGTGGGAACACTGAAGCTTTCTTT. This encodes CASSDSTGGNTEAFF.

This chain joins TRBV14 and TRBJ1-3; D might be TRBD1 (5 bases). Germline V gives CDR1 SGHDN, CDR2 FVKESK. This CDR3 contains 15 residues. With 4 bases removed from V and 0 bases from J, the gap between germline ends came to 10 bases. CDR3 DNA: TGTGCCAGCAGCCCAAGGGGAAGCTCTGGAAACACCATATATTTT. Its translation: CASSPRGSSGNTIYF.

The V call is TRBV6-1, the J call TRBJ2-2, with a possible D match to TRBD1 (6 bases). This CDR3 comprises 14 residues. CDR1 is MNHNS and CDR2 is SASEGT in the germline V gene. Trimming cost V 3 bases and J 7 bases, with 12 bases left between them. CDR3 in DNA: TGTGCCAGCAGTGATTTCACAGGGTTCGGGGAGCTGTTTTTT. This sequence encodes CASSDFTGFGELFF.

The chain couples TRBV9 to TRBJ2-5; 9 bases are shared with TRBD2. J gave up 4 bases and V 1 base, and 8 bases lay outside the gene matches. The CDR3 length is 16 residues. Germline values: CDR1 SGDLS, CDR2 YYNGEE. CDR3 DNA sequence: TGTGCCAGCAGCGTACGTAATAGCGGGAGTGGAGAGACCCAGTACTTC. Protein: CASSVRNSGSGETQYF.

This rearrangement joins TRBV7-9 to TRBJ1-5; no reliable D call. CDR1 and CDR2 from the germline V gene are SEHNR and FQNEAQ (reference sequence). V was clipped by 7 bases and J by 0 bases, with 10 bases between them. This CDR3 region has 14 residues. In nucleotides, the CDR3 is TGTGCCAGCACCGACACCGATAGCAATCAGCCCCAGCATTTT. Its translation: CASTDTDSNQPQHF.

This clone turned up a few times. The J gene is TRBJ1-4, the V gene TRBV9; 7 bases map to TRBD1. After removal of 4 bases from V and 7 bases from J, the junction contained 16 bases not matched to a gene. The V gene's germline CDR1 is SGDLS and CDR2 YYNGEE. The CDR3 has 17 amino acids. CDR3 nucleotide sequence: TGTGCCAGCAGCAAGAGGGACAGCCCGGCGGTGGGTGAAAAACTGTTTTTT. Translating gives CASSKRDSPAVGEKLFF.

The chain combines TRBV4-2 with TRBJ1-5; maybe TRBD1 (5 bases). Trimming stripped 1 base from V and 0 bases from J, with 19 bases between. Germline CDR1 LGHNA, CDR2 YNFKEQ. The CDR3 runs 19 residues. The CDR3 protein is CASSQVRRGERGSNQPQHF. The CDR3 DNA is TGTGCCAGCAGCCAAGTGAGAAGGGGCGAAAGAGGTAGCAATCAGCCCCAGCATTTT.

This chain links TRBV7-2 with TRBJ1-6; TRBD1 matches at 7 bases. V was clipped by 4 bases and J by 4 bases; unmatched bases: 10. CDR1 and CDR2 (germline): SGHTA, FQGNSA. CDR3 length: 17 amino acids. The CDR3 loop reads CASSSPPGTEYNSPLHF. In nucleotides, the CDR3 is TGTGCCAGCAGCTCCCCTCCCGGGACAGAATATAATTCACCCCTCCACTTT.

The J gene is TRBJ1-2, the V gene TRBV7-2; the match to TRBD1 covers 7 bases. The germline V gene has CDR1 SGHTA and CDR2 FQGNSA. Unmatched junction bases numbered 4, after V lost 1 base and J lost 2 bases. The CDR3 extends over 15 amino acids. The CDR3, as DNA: TGTGCCAGCAGCTTAGTAAAGGGGGCGAACTATGGCTACACCTTC. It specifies CASSLVKGANYGYTF.